This TCR beta chain was found in a study of control samples from healthy donors and cancer patients. Clones were read by immunoSEQ multiplex PCR, and TCRdb kept only the in-frame ones, dropping some. Here the sample spans 150,000 to 200,000 clones, 88% being singletons. This CDR3 comprises 16 residues. Looked up from germline, CDR1 is MNHNS and CDR2 is SASEGT. V lost 0 bases to trimming and J lost 5 bases, with 11 bases between them. The receptor was isolated from a woman aged 25 to 39 in good health. The specimen sequenced was blood. The chain employs TRBV6-1 and TRBJ2-6; D gene ambiguous. CDR3 sequence: CASSEAQTLRANVLTF. In nucleotides, the CDR3 is TGTGCCAGCAGTGAAGCACAGACCCTCAGGGCCAACGTCCTGACTTTC.